These 18 T cell receptor beta chains were all obtained from the same sample, sequenced in a study of CD8 T cells in ankylosing spondylitis. TCRdb fed the 5' RACE reads into MiXCR, producing one record per CDR3 protein. The table includes 200,000 to 250,000 distinct CDR3 sequences, about 7% detected once. Antigens for these TCRs are unknown. General study points: Ankylosing spondylitis blood appeared to be characterized by a TCR beta motif of roughly eight highly homologous variants.

The sequenced sample consisted of blood, either unsorted or a sorted T cell fraction (not recorded which). Source of these receptors: a male donor with ankylosing spondylitis.

This clonotype has just a few counts. The CDR3 spells CASSPTRGGRETQYF. The CDR3 nucleotides are TGTGCCAGCAGTCCTACCCGGGGGGGTCGCGAGACCCAGTACTTC. The chain combines TRBV6-2 or TRBV6-3 with TRBJ2-5; TRBD2 matches 8 bases. Germline assignment: CDR1 MNHEY and CDR2 SVGEGT. The CDR3 totals 15 residues. J was trimmed by 5 bases and V by 5 bases; bases with no gene match: 10.

The table lists this clonotype with many counts. The chain has TRBV9 and TRBJ1-2, with a tentative D call TRBD1 (6 bases). V lost 5 bases and J 6 bases, leaving 17 bases between the germline ends. The CDR3 consists of 14 residues. Per germline, CDR1 SGDLS and CDR2 YYNGEE. The CDR3 spells CASSTGQGSDGYTF. DNA for the CDR3: TGTGCCAGCAGTACGGGGCAGGGGAGTGATGGCTACACCTTC.

The chain recombines TRBV20-1 with TRBJ2-1; 8 bases match TRBD2. Germline V gives CDR1 DFQATT, CDR2 SNEGSKA (reference sequence). J gave up 6 bases and V 1 base, and 14 bases lay outside the gene matches. The CDR3 sequence is 17 residues long. For the CDR3, the DNA is TGCAGTGCTAGAGCTGGAACGGGACTAGGGGGAGGCAATGAGCAGTTCTTC. This codes for CSARAGTGLGGGNEQFF.

This clonotype was counted ten times or more. V is TRBV29-1 and J is TRBJ1-1, with D perhaps matching TRBD1 (5 bases). In germline, CDR1 is SQVTM, CDR2 ANQGSEA. V gave up 0 bases and J gave up 0 bases, with 8 bases separating them. The length of the CDR3 is 14 residues. In nucleotides, the CDR3 is TGCAGCGTTGAAGAGGGACGGATGAACACTGAAGCTTTCTTT. Protein: CSVEEGRMNTEAFF. Using reference TRBV29-1 and TRBJ1-1 for the parts outside the CDR3, the full variable domain is SAVISQKPSRDICQRGTSLTIQCQVDSQVTMMFWYRQQPGQSLTLIATANQGSEATYESGFVIDKFPISRPNLTFSTLTVSNMSPEDSSIYLCSVEEGRMNTEAFFGQGTRLTVV.

This clonotype was counted at least ten times. The chain recombines TRBV24-1 with TRBJ2-7; D is uncertain. With 3 bases removed from V and 5 bases from J, the gap between germline ends came to 4 bases. The length of the CDR3 is 11 residues. Germline assignment: CDR1 KGHDR and CDR2 SFDVKD. DNA of the CDR3: TGTGCCACCAGTGATCGACACGAGCAGTACTTC. Protein sequence: CATSDRHEQYF.

The V and J genes are TRBV29-1 and TRBJ1-5, with TRBD1 as a possible D gene (6 bases). CDR1 SQVTM and CDR2 ANQGSEA come from the germline V gene. CDR3 length: 15 residues. V gave up 2 bases and J gave up 1 base, with 12 bases separating them. CDR3 residues: CSVESGGGSNQPQHF. The DNA for the CDR3 is TGCAGCGTTGAATCTGGAGGGGGGAGCAATCAGCCCCAGCATTTT.

This clonotype was seen repeatedly, ten times or more. The V gene is TRBV27, the J gene TRBJ2-3, with D possibly matching TRBD1 (8 bases). V was shortened by 6 bases and J by 4 bases, with 20 bases between the two germline ends. The germline V gene has CDR1 MNHEY and CDR2 SMNVEV (reference sequence). The CDR3 contains 16 residues. The CDR3 sequence is CASSRGPGEGPDTQYF. The CDR3 DNA reads as TGTGCCAGCAGCAGGGGGCCGGGGGAGGGCCCAGATACGCAGTATTTT.

This clonotype was counted only a few times. The CDR3 sequence: CASSFIAGVGYEQYF. CDR3 coding DNA: TGTGCCAGCAGTTTCATAGCGGGAGTGGGCTACGAGCAGTACTTC. This chain connects TRBV28 to TRBJ2-7; 9 bases map to TRBD2. CDR3 length: 15 amino acids. V shed 3 bases, J shed 3 bases, and the junction held 6 bases outside the gene matches. The germline V gene has CDR1 MDHEN and CDR2 SYDVKM.

There are many counts of this clonotype. The genes are TRBV7-9 and TRBJ1-1, with unresolved D. Trimming removed 1 base from V and 4 bases from J, with 7 bases in between. The germline V gene has CDR1 SEHNR and CDR2 FQNEAQ (reference sequence). The CDR3 consists of 13 residues. The CDR3 loop reads CASSLGGSTEAFF. DNA for the CDR3: TGTGCCAGCAGCTTAGGAGGGAGCACTGAAGCTTTCTTT.

This clonotype was seen at least ten times. V usage is TRBV29-1 and J usage is TRBJ1-1, with D perhaps TRBD1 (5 bases). The CDR3 runs 12 residues. Trimming shortened V by 5 bases and J by 4 bases, and 11 bases separated the two germline ends. The germline V gene has CDR1 SQVTM and CDR2 ANQGSEA. For the CDR3, the DNA is TGCAGCGTTTTACGGCAGGGCACTGAAGCTTTCTTT. Its translation: CSVLRQGTEAFF. Full variable domain (missing parts from reference TRBV29-1 and TRBJ1-1): SAVISQKPSRDICQRGTSLTIQCQVDSQVTMMFWYRQQPGQSLTLIATANQGSEATYESGFVIDKFPISRPNLTFSTLTVSNMSPEDSSIYLCSVLRQGTEAFFGQGTRLTVV.

The CDR3 reads CASSLEVQDARPPYNEQFF. CDR3 DNA: TGTGCCAGCAGCTTAGAGGTGCAGGACGCAAGACCTCCCTACAATGAGCAGTTCTTC. The rearrangement links TRBV7-6 to TRBJ2-1, with unresolved D. The CDR3 totals 19 residues. Germline V gives CDR1 SGHVS, CDR2 FNYEAQ. Trimming took off 1 base at V and 2 bases at J, with 21 bases between the two ends.

This clonotype was counted at least ten times. V is TRBV28 and J is TRBJ2-2; 8 bases map to TRBD1. Germline values: CDR1 MDHEN, CDR2 SYDVKM. The CDR3 contains 15 residues. V shed 8 bases and J 9 bases; nucleotides not matched to a gene: 14. The chain's CDR3 is CASHPTGEEYRELFF. CDR3 bases: TGTGCCAGCCACCCGACAGGGGAAGAGTACAGGGAGCTGTTTTTT.

The V and J genes are TRBV30 and TRBJ1-2; D unresolved. The germline CDR1 and CDR2 sequences are GTSNPN and SVGIG (reference sequence). V was shortened by 0 bases and J by 6 bases, with 11 bases between the two germline ends. This CDR3 contains 13 residues. Written as DNA, the CDR3 is TGTGCCTGGAGTGTAGAGGGAGTGCATGGCTACACCTTC. Amino acids: CAWSVEGVHGYTF.

There are many counts of this clonotype. V is TRBV7-2 and J is TRBJ2-7, with D unclear. The germline gives CDR1 SGHTA, CDR2 FQGNSA. The CDR3 extends over 15 amino acids. V shed 0 bases and J shed 0 bases, with 9 bases lying between them. The CDR3 DNA follows: TGTGCCAGCAGCTTAGCAAAGGGCAGCTCCTACGAGCAGTACTTC. Protein sequence: CASSLAKGSSYEQYF.

This clonotype was seen many times. This chain connects TRBV12-3 or TRBV12-4 to TRBJ1-4, with a possible D match to TRBD1 (6 bases). This CDR3 is 19 amino acids long. V gave up 4 bases and J gave up 0 bases, with 21 bases separating them. The DNA for the CDR3 is TGTGCCAGCAGTTCAACCCTTCAGGGGCAGTTTGCAACTAATGAAAAACTGTTTTTT. It encodes CASSSTLQGQFATNEKLFF.

The rearrangement joins TRBV6-5 to TRBJ1-2, with D tentatively TRBD1 (6 bases). V lost 2 bases and J lost 8, with 12 bases in between. The CDR3 has 13 amino acids. The germline V gene has CDR1 MNHEY and CDR2 SVGAGI. CDR3 DNA: TGTGCCAGCAGTTACCGGGACACGCGGGGCTACACCTTC. Translation: CASSYRDTRGYTF.

The rearrangement links TRBV11-2 to TRBJ1-1, with D perhaps TRBD1 (5 bases). Trimming cost V 4 bases and J 7 bases, with 10 bases left between them. The germline V gene encodes CDR1 SGHAT and CDR2 FQNNGV. This CDR3 comprises 12 residues. In DNA, the CDR3 is TGTGCCAGCAGCTGGGGGTTAGATGAAGCTTTCTTT. Encoded protein: CASSWGLDEAFF. The complete variable domain, with remaining parts taken from reference TRBV11-2 and TRBJ1-1, reads EAGVAQSPRYKIIEKRQSVAFWCNPISGHATLYWYQQILGQGPKLLIQFQNNGVVDDSQLPKDRFSAERLKGVDSTLKIQPAKLEDSAVYLCASSWGLDEAFFGQGTRLTVV.

This clonotype was recorded at least ten times. The gene calls are TRBV15 and TRBJ2-1, with D perhaps matching TRBD2 (5 bases). Trimming removed 0 bases at V and 0 bases at J, with 9 bases between. The CDR3 runs to 16 residues. CDR1 is LNHNV and CDR2 is YYDKDF in the germline V gene (reference sequence). The chain's CDR3 is CATSRDRGSSYNEQFF. For the CDR3, the DNA is TGTGCCACCAGCAGAGATCGGGGAAGCTCCTACAATGAGCAGTTCTTC.